This T cell receptor beta chain was found in a study of technical replicates of blood from several donors. CDR1 is SGHAT and CDR2 is FQNNGV in the germline V gene. The J segment lost 6 bases and the V segment lost 7 bases, leaving 3 bases of the junction unmatched. This CDR3 is 14 amino acids long. TCRdb keeps only in-frame clones here, not all; method: immunoSEQ multiplex PCR. The profile shows fewer than 95,000 clones, 94% of them singletons. Sequencing input: T cells isolated from PBMCs. This TCR derives from a human donor in good health. V gene TRBV11-2 combines with J gene TRBJ2-2; 12 nucleotides line up with TRBD2. CDR3 protein: CASKLAGGAGELFF. DNA of the CDR3: TGTGCCAGCAAGCTAGCGGGAGGGGCCGGGGAGCTGTTTTTT.